The 6 T cell receptor beta chains in this list originate from one sample, sequenced in a study of regulatory T cells in long-lasting Graves disease. TCR beta libraries were built with iRepertoire HTBI primers and Arm-PCR of CDR3 regions. Via MiXCR, TCRdb re-called the multiplex PCR reads, giving one row per CDR3 protein. The data contain roughly 440,000 distinct CDR3 sequences, about 16% of them singletons. Time point noted: newly diagnosed GD, antithyroid drugs for less than 3 months. After RNA was extracted from PBMCs, the TCR library was made from it. The data also belong to a second study, concerning T cells in Graves' hyperthyroidism and ophthalmopathy.

This specimen was peripheral blood mononuclear cells (PBMCs), taken at new diagnosis, from a patient treated with antithyroid drugs. These TCRs come from a woman aged 18-29 years with Graves disease.

This clonotype has a handful of counts. The chain is built from TRBV28 and TRBJ2-7; 9 bases match TRBD1. Germline trimming cut 7 bases from V and 2 bases from J; bases unmatched to any gene: 12. Germline-derived CDR1 and CDR2 are MDHEN and SYDVKM. This CDR3 contains 16 residues. DNA of the CDR3: TGTGCCAGCACCCGGGACAGGGTTAAGGGACCCTACGAGCAGTACTTC. Protein product: CASTRDRVKGPYEQYF.

The chain has TRBV12-3 or TRBV12-4 and TRBJ2-3; tentative D call: TRBD1 (6 bases). Trimming cost V 5 bases and J 2 bases, with 11 bases left between them. This CDR3 contains 14 residues. The CDR3 loop reads CASSRGQTTDTQYF. The CDR3 DNA follows: TGTGCCAGCAGTCGAGGACAGACCACAGATACGCAGTATTTT.

This clonotype turned up a few times. V gene TRBV7-2 combines with J gene TRBJ2-1; 10 bases are a match to TRBD2. Germline V gives CDR1 SGHTA, CDR2 FQGNSA. V was clipped by 2 bases and J by 8 bases; unmatched bases: 6. The CDR3 is 15 amino acids. CDR3 protein: CASSLYGTSDYEQFF. For the CDR3, the DNA is TGTGCCAGCAGCTTATATGGGACTAGCGATTATGAGCAGTTCTTC.

This chain connects TRBV9 to TRBJ1-3, with D possibly TRBD1 on 5 matching bases. The germline V gene encodes CDR1 SGDLS and CDR2 YYNGEE. CDR3 length equals 14 residues. Between the trimmed V and J ends, which lost 0 bases and 2 bases, there was a span of 6 bases. The CDR3 spells CASSVEGTGNTIYF. The CDR3 bases are TGTGCCAGCAGCGTAGAGGGGACTGGAAACACCATATATTTT.

The chain links TRBV4-3 to TRBJ2-1, with 11 nucleotides matching TRBD2. The trim removed 4 bases at V and 4 bases at J, leaving 12 bases unmatched. From germline, CDR1 is LGHNA and CDR2 YSLEER. The CDR3 has 18 amino acids. CDR3 amino acids: CASSRELAGGGFYNEQFF. CDR3 DNA: TGCGCCAGCAGCCGAGAGTTAGCGGGAGGGGGGTTTTACAATGAGCAGTTCTTC.

The rearrangement joins TRBV20-1 to TRBJ2-1; D is possibly TRBD1 or TRBD2 (5 bases each). The end of the DNA aligns better with TRBJ2-7, so the J call may be wrong. Germline V lookup: CDR1 DFQATT, CDR2 SNEGSKA (reference sequence). The CDR3 loop spans 12 amino acids. CDR3 protein: CSARRGDYEQYF. The CDR3 DNA sequence: TGCAGTGCTAGGAGGGGAGACTACGAGCAGTACTTC.